The sequence of this T cell receptor (beta chain) was determined in a study of T cell responses to AZD1222 COVID-19 vaccine. About this clone: The antigen is undetermined.

Sequencing used immunoSEQ multiplex PCR; TCRdb keeps in-frame clones, though not all of them. The table lists roughly 120,000 clones, around 84% of them singletons. The V and J ends lost 6 bases and 4 bases respectively, with 12 bases between them. CDR3 size: 13 residues. Germline V gene lookup returns CDR1 MNHNY and CDR2 SVGAGI (reference sequence). Whole-study findings and limits: Repertoires were obtained solely post-peak T cell response. Unmutated regions of variants are reportedly targeted by nearly half of spike-specific TCRs. It should be noted that donors were predominantly white British and more often female, and clonal diversity was possibly underestimated.

Sequenced material: peripheral blood, taken on day 0 of AZD1222 vaccination. The clonotype comes from an adult in good health. The rearrangement links TRBV6-6 to TRBJ1-2; TRBD1 is a possible D gene (5 bases). This CDR3 is CASSKRDSYGYTF. The CDR3 DNA is TGTGCCAGCAGCAAACGGGACTCCTATGGCTACACCTTC.